The sequence of this T cell receptor (beta chain) was determined in a study of control samples from healthy donors and cancer patients. V lost 1 base and J lost 8, with 11 bases in between. CDR3 length equals 14 residues. Germline CDR1 reads MGHDK; CDR2 reads SYGVNS. The assay was immunoSEQ multiplex PCR, and TCRdb's table has in-frame clones only and misses some. The data show fewer than 200,000 clones, with roughly 93% seen just once and roughly 1.6% held by the top ten. The TCR originated in a man between 18 and 35 years old in good health. The sequenced sample consisted of blood. The genes are TRBV25-1 and TRBJ2-2, with a possible D match to TRBD2 (5 bases). The CDR3 DNA reads TGTGCCAGCAGTGAATTAGAGGGTCCGGGGGAGCTGTTTTTT. Translated: CASSELEGPGELFF. The full variable domain, completed using reference TRBV25-1 and TRBJ2-2, is EADIYQTPRYLVIGTGKKITLECSQTMGHDKMYWYQQDPGMELHLIHYSYGVNSTEKGDLSSESTVSRIRTEHFPLTLESARPSHTSQYLCASSELEGPGELFFGEGSRLTVL.